These 28 T cell receptor beta chains originate from one sample sequenced in a study of blood T cell repertoires in COVID-19. Profiled with immunoSEQ multiplex PCR; TCRdb holds only in-frame clones, not every one. The sample has a few hundred thousand clones, roughly 87% seen once. The sample was peripheral blood. These receptors came from a man aged 18 to 30 with active or convalescent COVID-19.

V and J are TRBV19 and TRBJ1-1, with 7 positions matching TRBD1. This CDR3 has 13 amino acids. Per the germline V gene, CDR1 is LNHDA and CDR2 is SQIVND (reference sequence). Trimming at V came to 4 bases and at J to 1 base, leaving 0 bases not matched to a gene. The CDR3 DNA reads as TGTGCCAGTAGTAACAGGGGGAACACTGAAGCTTTCTTT. Amino acid sequence: CASSNRGNTEAFF.

V and J are TRBV28 and TRBJ1-3, with D possibly TRBD1 on 5 matching bases. The CDR3 consists of 14 residues. The germline V gene encodes CDR1 MDHEN and CDR2 SYDVKM. V dropped 6 bases and J dropped 1 base, with 10 bases sitting between them. CDR3 in DNA: TGTGCCAGCAGCCCGGGGGGGTCTGGAAACACCATATATTTT. Residues: CASSPGGSGNTIYF.

The chain recombines TRBV5-4 with TRBJ2-7; D is perhaps TRBD1 (5 bases). Per germline, CDR1 SGHNT and CDR2 YYREEE (reference sequence). This CDR3 has 13 residues. V was clipped by 0 bases and J by 5 bases, with 9 bases between them. The CDR3 sequence is CASSLGQGNEQYF. The CDR3 bases are TGTGCCAGCAGCTTGGGTCAGGGAAACGAGCAGTACTTC. The whole variable domain, filled in from reference TRBV5-4 and TRBJ2-7, reads ETGVTQSPTHLIKTRGQQVTLRCSSQSGHNTVSWYQQALGQGPQFIFQYYREEENGRGNFPPRFSGLQFPNYSSELNVNALELDDSALYLCASSLGQGNEQYFGPGTRLTVT.

The chain couples TRBV18 to TRBJ1-1; D possibly corresponds to TRBD1 (5 bases). V lost 3 bases, J lost 0 bases, and 11 bases lay in between. The CDR3 consists of 15 residues. CDR1 KGHSH and CDR2 LQKENI come from the germline V gene. The CDR3, as DNA: TGTGCCAGCTCACCCTTGGCGGGGCTGAACACTGAAGCTTTCTTT. This encodes CASSPLAGLNTEAFF. The full variable domain, its missing parts supplied by reference TRBV18 and TRBJ1-1, is NAGVMQNPRHLVRRRGQEARLRCSPMKGHSHVYWYRQLPEEGLKFMVYLQKENIIDESGMPKERFSAEFPKEGPSILRIQQVVRGDSAAYFCASSPLAGLNTEAFFGQGTRLTVV.

The chain has TRBV27 and TRBJ1-5; D is undetermined. The CDR3 covers 15 residues. V lost 3 bases, J lost 1 base, and 10 bases lay in between. Looked up from germline, CDR1 is MNHEY and CDR2 is SMNVEV (reference sequence). Here the CDR3 DNA reads TGTGCCAGCAGTTTTGAGGCAGCAAGCAATCAGCCCCAGCATTTT. Its translation is CASSFEAASNQPQHF.

This sequence joins TRBV7-2 and TRBJ1-3, with 9 positions matching TRBD1. The CDR3 is 15 residues long. The trim removed 5 bases at V and 4 bases at J, leaving 6 bases unmatched. In germline, CDR1 is SGHTA, CDR2 FQGNSA. CDR3: CASSAGTGSGNTIYF. CDR3 nucleotides: TGTGCCAGCAGCGCCGGGACAGGGTCAGGAAACACCATATATTTT. The full variable domain, in which reference TRBV7-2 and TRBJ1-3 provide the parts outside the CDR3, is GAGVSQSPSNKVTEKGKDVELRCDPISGHTALYWYRQSLGQGLEFLIYFQGNSAPDKSGLPSDRFSAERTGGSVSTLTIQRTQQEDSAVYLCASSAGTGSGNTIYFGEGSWLTVV.

V is TRBV5-1 and J is TRBJ1-2; the match to TRBD1 covers 8 bases. There are 14 residues in the CDR3. The V gene end was trimmed by 2 bases and the J gene end by 4 bases; junction bases not matched to a gene: 4. Germline CDR1 is SGHRS and CDR2 is YFSETQ. This CDR3 reads CASSFVGQVYGYTF. The CDR3 coding sequence is TGCGCCAGCAGCTTCGTGGGACAGGTCTATGGCTACACCTTC.

This sequence joins TRBV5-1 and TRBJ1-1; 8 bases map to TRBD1. This CDR3 region has 15 residues. Germline V gene sequence: CDR1 SGHRS, CDR2 YFSETQ. The J segment lost 2 bases and the V segment lost 3 bases, leaving 6 bases of the junction unmatched. DNA of the CDR3: TGCGCCAGCAGCTGGGGACAGGCGTTTAACACTGAAGCTTTCTTT. This codes for CASSWGQAFNTEAFF.

The chain links TRBV15 to TRBJ1-1; maybe TRBD1 (5 bases). CDR1 is LNHNV, CDR2 YYDKDF, per germline (reference sequence). The CDR3 length is 17 residues. Trimming took 3 bases from V and 2 from J, leaving 19 bases between them. CDR3 residues: CATSSGRGRGKNTEAFF. The CDR3 nucleotides read TGTGCCACCAGCAGTGGACGTGGGAGGGGTAAAAACACTGAAGCTTTCTTT.

The CDR3 sequence is CASSGAGAVYGYTF. CDR3 in DNA: TGTGCCAGCAGCGGGGCAGGGGCCGTCTATGGCTACACCTTC. The chain has TRBV14 and TRBJ1-2; maybe TRBD1 (6 bases). The V gene lost 5 bases and the J gene lost 4 bases, with 14 bases spanning the gap. Germline V gene data show CDR1 as SGHDN and CDR2 as FVKESK. CDR3 length: 14 residues.

The rearrangement uses TRBV4-1 and TRBJ2-7; 12 positions match TRBD1. The V gene end was trimmed by 3 bases and the J gene end by 4 bases; junction bases not matched to a gene: 7. Germline V lookup: CDR1 MGHRA, CDR2 YSYEKL. This CDR3 contains 16 residues. CDR3 sequence (DNA): TGCGCCAGCAGCCAGGGGAGGGGACAGGGGGCTTACGAGCAGTACTTC. Translated, it gives CASSQGRGQGAYEQYF.

The V call is TRBV6-5, the J call TRBJ2-3; 9 bases align to TRBD1. This CDR3 comprises 15 residues. Trimming took 5 bases from V and 3 from J; bases not matched to a gene: 6. Germline V lookup: CDR1 MNHEY, CDR2 SVGAGI. The CDR3 spells CASSPWTGETDTQYF. The CDR3 DNA follows: TGTGCCAGCAGTCCATGGACAGGGGAGACAGATACGCAGTATTTT.

The gene calls are TRBV3-1 (or the pseudogene TRBV3-2) and TRBJ2-3; D ambiguous. CDR1 is LGHDT and CDR2 is YNNKEL in the germline V gene (reference sequence). CDR3 length: 16 amino acids. Trimming took 4 bases from V and 2 from J, leaving 16 bases between them. The CDR3 coding sequence is TGTGCCAGCAGCCCCTTCATGACAAGCCCCACAGATACGCAGTATTTT. Residues: CASSPFMTSPTDTQYF.

The chain employs TRBV6-4 and TRBJ1-5; TRBD1 matches 8 bases. The CDR3 contains 14 residues. Germline V lookup: CDR1 MRHNA, CDR2 SNTAGT. The trim removed 5 bases at V and 6 bases at J, leaving 6 bases unmatched. CDR3 sequence: CASSPDRGSQPQHF. CDR3 nucleotide sequence: TGTGCCAGCAGTCCTGACAGGGGTAGTCAGCCCCAGCATTTT.

The V gene is TRBV7-2, the J gene TRBJ2-3; 7 nucleotides agree with TRBD2. The germline gives CDR1 SGHTA, CDR2 FQGNSA. Trimming removed 5 bases from V and 3 bases from J; junction bases left unmatched: 5. This CDR3 contains 14 residues. The CDR3 loop is CASSAGETTDTQYF. CDR3 nucleotides: TGTGCCAGCAGCGCGGGGGAAACTACAGATACGCAGTATTTT.

This clone appeared many times. The chain is built from TRBV7-8 and TRBJ2-1, with TRBD2 identical over 7 bases. Germline values: CDR1 SGHVS, CDR2 FQNEAQ. The CDR3 runs to 14 residues. Unmatched junction bases numbered 5, after V lost 0 bases and J lost 9 bases. CDR3: CASSLAETSIEQFF. CDR3 bases: TGTGCCAGCAGCTTAGCGGAGACTAGCATTGAGCAGTTCTTC. Full variable domain (remainder filled in from reference TRBV7-8 and TRBJ2-1): GAGVSQSPRYKVAKRGQDVALRCDPISGHVSLFWYQQALGQGPEFLTYFQNEAQLDKSGLPSDRFFAERPEGSVSTLKIQRTQQEDSAVYLCASSLAETSIEQFFGPGTRLTVL.

The J gene is TRBJ2-1, the V gene TRBV15; D perhaps matches TRBD1 (5 bases). V was trimmed by 3 bases and J by 4 bases, leaving 7 bases between them. CDR1 and CDR2 (germline): LNHNV, YYDKDF (reference sequence). The CDR3 consists of 13 residues. The CDR3: CATSSRQYNEQFF. The CDR3, as DNA: TGTGCCACCAGCAGCCGACAGTACAATGAGCAGTTCTTC.

For the CDR3, the DNA is TGTGCCAGCAGTTTAGGGCGCAACTACGAGCAGTACTTC. Translated, it gives CASSLGRNYEQYF. The chain links TRBV28 to TRBJ2-7, with D unclear. Trimming took 2 bases from V and 3 from J, leaving 8 bases between them. This CDR3 contains 13 residues. CDR1 MDHEN and CDR2 SYDVKM come from the germline V gene.

This chain uses TRBV19 with TRBJ1-5; no reliable D call. Between the trimmed V and J ends, which lost 5 bases and 5 bases, there was a span of 10 bases. The CDR3 extends over 13 amino acids. Germline V gene lookup returns CDR1 LNHDA and CDR2 SQIVND (reference sequence). CDR3 sequence: CASSPRIDQPQHF. CDR3 nucleotides: TGTGCCAGTAGTCCTCGAATAGATCAGCCCCAGCATTTT.

V is TRBV11-2 and J is TRBJ2-5; D is uncertain. Germline V lookup: CDR1 SGHAT, CDR2 FQNNGV. V lost 3 bases to trimming and J lost 1 base, with 9 bases between them. The CDR3 covers 14 residues. Written as DNA, the CDR3 is TGTGCCAGCAGCTTCGGTCGGGTCCAAGAGACCCAGTACTTC. Translation: CASSFGRVQETQYF.

In this sample, this clone turned up once. The chain combines TRBV4-1 with TRBJ1-5; TRBD1 is a possible D gene (5 bases). V dropped 1 base and J dropped 3 bases, with 13 bases sitting between them. Germline CDR1 MGHRA, CDR2 YSYEKL. The CDR3 has 16 amino acids. The CDR3 here is CASSQGDGRVNQPQHF. The CDR3 nucleotides read TGCGCCAGCAGCCAAGGGGACGGGAGGGTCAATCAGCCCCAGCATTTT.

The chain recombines TRBV27 with TRBJ2-2; a possible D gene is TRBD1 (6 bases). This CDR3 has 17 residues. Germline V CDR1 and CDR2: MNHEY, SMNVEV (reference sequence). V gave up 2 bases and J gave up 3 bases, with 16 bases separating them. The CDR3 sequence: CASSLTGTEGDTGELFF. For the CDR3, the DNA is TGTGCCAGCAGTTTAACAGGGACGGAAGGGGACACCGGGGAGCTGTTTTTT.

This clone has more than one count but fewer than ten. The rearrangement joins TRBV11-3 to TRBJ2-7; TRBD1 agrees at 7 bases. Germline V gene lookup returns CDR1 SGHNT and CDR2 YENEEA. V was pared by 5 bases and J by 2 bases, with 6 bases of the junction left unmatched. The CDR3 runs to 14 residues. In nucleotides, the CDR3 is TGTGCCAGCAGCCTTCGACAGGGCCCCTACGAGCAGTACTTC. Translating gives CASSLRQGPYEQYF.

The chain joins TRBV5-6 to TRBJ1-2; perhaps TRBD1 as D (5 bases). This CDR3 region has 16 residues. The V and J ends lost 0 bases and 1 base respectively, with 13 bases between them. CDR1 and CDR2 from the germline V gene are SGHDT and YYEEEE. CDR3 coding DNA: TGTGCCAGCAGCTTGGGACTGGGACTGAATAACTATGGCTACACCTTC. Protein product: CASSLGLGLNNYGYTF.

The chain links TRBV3-1 (or the pseudogene TRBV3-2) to TRBJ2-7; a weak D match, TRBD2 (5 bases). The germline V gene encodes CDR1 LGHDT and CDR2 YNNKEL (reference sequence). The CDR3 extends over 16 amino acids. The germline V and J ends were trimmed by 3 bases and 5 bases, with 20 bases remaining between them. The DNA of the CDR3 is TGTGCCAGCAGCCAGGACTTTTTCGGCAGTCTGAACGAGCAGTACTTC. It codes for CASSQDFFGSLNEQYF.

The rearrangement links TRBV19 to TRBJ1-4; possible D gene TRBD1, 6 bases. Germline lookup yields CDR1 LNHDA and CDR2 SQIVND (reference sequence). The CDR3 runs to 14 residues. The V and J ends lost 2 bases and 9 bases respectively, with 13 bases between them. The CDR3 coding sequence is TGTGCCAGTAGTATAAATACCGGGACAAAAAAACTGTTTTTT. This encodes CASSINTGTKKLFF.

The sample holds a few counts of this clone. This rearrangement joins TRBV2 to TRBJ2-2; tentative D call: TRBD2 (5 bases). V was trimmed by 10 bases and J by 6 bases, leaving 18 bases between them. The CDR3 runs 14 residues. Germline CDR1 and CDR2: SNHLY and FYNNEI. CDR3 sequence (DNA): TGTGCCACCAAATCCCTCCGGGATTCCGGGGAGCTGTTTTTT. Translation gives CATKSLRDSGELFF.

This clone was seen only a few times. The chain carries TRBV2 and TRBJ1-1; 7 bases map to TRBD1. V shed 6 bases, J shed 3 bases, and the junction held 4 bases outside the gene matches. Germline CDR1 is SNHLY and CDR2 is FYNNEI. The CDR3 has 13 amino acids. The CDR3 region has the DNA TGTGCCAGCAGGAGACAGGGTCACACTGAAGCTTTCTTT. The encoded protein is CASRRQGHTEAFF.